The present TCR beta chain was sequenced within a study of control samples from healthy donors and cancer patients. The V end was cut by 1 base, the J end by 2 bases, with 11 bases between. The CDR3 consists of 15 residues. Per germline, CDR1 LGHNA and CDR2 YSLEER. Measured with immunoSEQ multiplex PCR; TCRdb has only the in-frame clones, and not every one. This table holds fewer than 500,000 clones, roughly 90% found once. The TCR originated in a man aged 40-49 years with head and neck cancer. Source material: PBMCs. The chain carries TRBV4-3 and TRBJ1-1; a weak D match, TRBD1 (6 bases). Written as DNA, the CDR3 is TGCGCCAGCAGCCAAGCCCCAGGGGCCAACACTGAAGCTTTCTTT. This translates into CASSQAPGANTEAFF.